Each of the 5 T cell receptor beta chains below was sequenced from the same sample in a study of monozygotic twins with inflammatory bowel disease. TCRdb reworked the 5' RACE reads into one entry per CDR3 protein, no DNA. The sample holds a few hundred thousand distinct CDR3 sequences. What was sequenced was blood. These TCRs come from a human donor with ulcerative colitis or Crohn's disease, or a healthy co-twin of an affected twin (not recorded which).

The gene calls are TRBV20-1 and TRBJ2-7; the TCRdb call, TRBD1, lacks DNA for checking. Per the germline V gene, CDR1 is DFQATT and CDR2 is SNEGSKA (reference sequence). The CDR3 is made up of 14 amino acids. CDR3 residues: CSARPGTGDYEQYF.

The chain is built from TRBV3-1 and TRBJ1-2. Per germline, CDR1 LGHDT and CDR2 YNNKEL (reference sequence). The CDR3 is 12 residues long. CDR3 amino acids: CASSLFPYGYTF.

The rearrangement uses TRBV25-1 and TRBJ1-4; as DNA is missing, the TRBD1 call by TCRdb cannot be tested. Germline CDR1 is MGHDK and CDR2 is SYGVNS. The CDR3 consists of 16 residues. The chain's CDR3 is CASSEGGGGSWEKLFF.

The J gene is TRBJ1-1, the V gene TRBV5-1; TCRdb gives TRBD1 as the D gene, but with no DNA this cannot be confirmed. Germline V gene lookup returns CDR1 SGHRS and CDR2 YFSETQ. There are 14 residues in the CDR3. The CDR3 sequence: CASRSLGGSTEAFF.

This sequence joins TRBV5-6 and TRBJ1-5. The CDR3 totals 17 residues. CDR1 and CDR2 (germline): SGHDT, YYEEEE. This CDR3 is CASSRFDGDDSNQPQHF.